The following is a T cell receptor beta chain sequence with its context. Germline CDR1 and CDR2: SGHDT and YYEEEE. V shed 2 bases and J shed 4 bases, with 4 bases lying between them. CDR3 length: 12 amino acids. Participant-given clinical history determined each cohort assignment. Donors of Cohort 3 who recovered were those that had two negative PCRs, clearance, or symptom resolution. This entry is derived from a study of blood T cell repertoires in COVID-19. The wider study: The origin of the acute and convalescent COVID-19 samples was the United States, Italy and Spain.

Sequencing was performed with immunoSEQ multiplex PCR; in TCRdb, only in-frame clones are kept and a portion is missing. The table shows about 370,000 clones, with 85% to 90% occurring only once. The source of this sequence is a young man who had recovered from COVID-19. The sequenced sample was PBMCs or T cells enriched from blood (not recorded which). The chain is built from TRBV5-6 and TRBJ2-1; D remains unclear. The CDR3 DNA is TGTGCCAGCAGCTTCTCGTACAATGAGCAGTTCTTC. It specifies CASSFSYNEQFF.